The 22 T cell receptor beta chains below come from one sample, sequenced in a study of cytomegalovirus exposure and HLA in healthy donors. Researchers ran the PCR with 60 Vbeta and 13 Jbeta primers. TCRdb's table, derived via immunoSEQ multiplex PCR, lists solely in-frame clones and lacks some. Found here are 40,000 or so clones; the top ten clones hold 3% to 4.5%. The sequenced sample was PBMCs. The source is a male donor in good health and CMV-seronegative.

The chain recombines TRBV2 with TRBJ2-1; TRBD1 might be the D (6 bases). V was pared by 5 bases and J by 0 bases, with 11 bases between. The CDR3 consists of 15 residues. Germline assignment: CDR1 SNHLY and CDR2 FYNNEI. The CDR3 DNA reads as TGTGCCAGCAGTCTGCAGGGGCACTCCTACAATGAGCAGTTCTTC. Translated: CASSLQGHSYNEQFF.

The V and J genes are TRBV6-5 and TRBJ1-1; 8 nucleotides agree with TRBD1. V trimming: 5 bases; J trimming: 3 bases; junction bases outside the gene matches: 8. Germline CDR1 MNHEY, CDR2 SVGAGI. The CDR3 is made up of 15 amino acids. CDR3 region: CASSPWTGKDTEAFF. The CDR3 nucleotides are TGTGCCAGCAGTCCTTGGACAGGGAAGGACACTGAAGCTTTCTTT.

The chain employs TRBV6-6 and TRBJ2-1, with TRBD1 identical over 9 bases. Germline CDR1 is MNHNY and CDR2 is SVGAGI (reference sequence). The V gene end was trimmed by 6 bases and the J gene end by 7 bases; junction bases not matched to a gene: 10. CDR3 size: 15 residues. The DNA for the CDR3 is TGTGCCAGCAGCGAACCGGGACAGGGAAAAAATGAGCAGTTCTTC. Residues: CASSEPGQGKNEQFF.

The chain employs TRBV27 and TRBJ1-2; no clear D. Trimming removed 5 bases from V and 2 bases from J, with 15 bases in between. The germline gives CDR1 MNHEY, CDR2 SMNVEV (reference sequence). There are 15 residues in the CDR3. The chain's CDR3 is CASSTRTDSNYGYTF. The CDR3 DNA follows: TGTGCCAGCAGTACGAGGACGGACTCAAACTATGGCTACACCTTC.

The V call is TRBV6-5, the J call TRBJ1-3; 9 positions agree with TRBD1. J lost 3 bases, V lost 5 bases, and 5 bases had no gene match. Germline V gene data show CDR1 as MNHEY and CDR2 as SVGAGI. This CDR3 is built from 15 residues. For the CDR3, the DNA is TGTGCCAGCAGTCCGGACAGGGGATTTGGAAACACCATATATTTT. It encodes CASSPDRGFGNTIYF.

The J gene is TRBJ2-1, the V gene TRBV19, with 8 bases lining up with TRBD2. This CDR3 has 17 amino acids. Germline V lookup: CDR1 LNHDA, CDR2 SQIVND (reference sequence). V trimming: 5 bases; J trimming: 1 base; junction bases outside the gene matches: 10. This CDR3 is CASSLGSRGASYNEQFF. In DNA, the CDR3 is TGTGCCAGTAGTTTAGGCTCGCGGGGGGCATCCTACAATGAGCAGTTCTTC.

The chain uses TRBV5-1 and TRBJ1-1; 8 bases line up with TRBD1. Germline V gene sequence: CDR1 SGHRS, CDR2 YFSETQ. Trimming removed 2 bases from V and 11 bases from J; junction bases left unmatched: 8. The CDR3 runs 13 residues. The CDR3: CASSFKTGVDAFF. DNA of the CDR3: TGCGCCAGCAGCTTCAAGACAGGGGTGGACGCTTTCTTT.

The chain has TRBV7-9 and TRBJ2-7; 7 nucleotides line up with TRBD1. Germline assignment: CDR1 SEHNR and CDR2 FQNEAQ (reference sequence). V shed 3 bases and J 2 bases; nucleotides not matched to a gene: 4. The CDR3 covers 14 residues. CDR3 sequence (DNA): TGTGCCAGCAGCTTGAACCAGGGGGCCTACGAGCAGTACTTC. It yields the protein CASSLNQGAYEQYF.

The rearrangement uses TRBV5-1 and TRBJ2-1, with 13 nucleotides matching TRBD2. The CDR3 covers 15 residues. Per germline, CDR1 SGHRS and CDR2 YFSETQ. J gave up 7 bases and V 4 bases, and 5 bases lay outside the gene matches. CDR3 in DNA: TGCGCCAGCAGCGGAACTAGCGGGGGGGAAAATGAGCAGTTCTTC. This encodes CASSGTSGGENEQFF.

This chain uses TRBV7-9 with TRBJ1-3, with unresolved D. CDR1 is SEHNR and CDR2 is FQNEAQ in the germline V gene (reference sequence). This CDR3 comprises 15 residues. Trimming removed 5 bases at V and 1 base at J, with 12 bases between. This CDR3 is CASSPTSVSGNTIYF. In DNA form, the CDR3 reads TGTGCCAGCAGCCCCACCTCAGTATCTGGAAACACCATATATTTT.

The gene calls are TRBV6-1 and TRBJ1-5, with TRBD1 identical over 8 bases. CDR3 size: 13 residues. V lost 7 bases and J lost 7; bases outside the gene matches: 6. Germline CDR1 reads MNHNS; CDR2 reads SASEGT. The CDR3 DNA sequence: TGTGCCAGCACTCAGGGGGCAGGACAGCCCCAGCATTTT. Translation gives CASTQGAGQPQHF.

The J gene is TRBJ2-5, the V gene TRBV20-1; D may be TRBD1 (6 bases). Germline CDR1 is DFQATT and CDR2 is SNEGSKA (reference sequence). This CDR3 region has 11 residues. CDR3 amino acids: CRARGQETQYF. CDR3 in DNA: TGCAGGGCAAGGGGGCAAGAGACCCAGTACTTC.

The chain employs TRBV19 and TRBJ1-1; 11 bases fit TRBD1. V dropped 6 bases and J dropped 6; count of bases not matched to a gene: 3. This CDR3 is built from 13 residues. Germline lookup yields CDR1 LNHDA and CDR2 SQIVND (reference sequence). The chain's CDR3 is CASRQDRGPEAFF. CDR3 DNA: TGTGCCAGTAGACAGGACAGGGGGCCTGAAGCTTTCTTT. Full variable domain (remainder filled in from reference TRBV19 and TRBJ1-1): DGGITQSPKYLFRKEGQNVTLSCEQNLNHDAMYWYRQDPGQGLRLIYYSQIVNDFQKGDIAEGYSVSREKKESFPLTVTSAQKNPTAFYLCASRQDRGPEAFFGQGTRLTVV.

The genes are TRBV27 and TRBJ2-7, with 9 bases aligning to TRBD2. The CDR3 length is 15 residues. After removal of 6 bases from V and 0 bases from J, the junction contained 6 bases not matched to a gene. CDR1 and CDR2 from the germline V gene are MNHEY and SMNVEV (reference sequence). DNA for the CDR3: TGTGCCAGCAGACGAGGACTAGCGAACTCCTACGAGCAGTACTTC. Translation: CASRRGLANSYEQYF.

The chain combines TRBV28 with TRBJ2-7, with TRBD1 matching 11 bases. The trim removed 8 bases at V and 6 bases at J, leaving 9 bases unmatched. Germline V gene lookup returns CDR1 MDHEN and CDR2 SYDVKM. CDR3 length equals 14 residues. The CDR3 nucleotides read TGTGCCAGCCTTGCCCGGGACAGGGGGTTCGAGCAGTACTTC. Its protein is CASLARDRGFEQYF.

CDR3: CASSPSTEMNTEAFF. For the CDR3, the DNA is TGTGCCAGCAGTCCCAGTACAGAGATGAACACTGAAGCTTTCTTT. J is TRBJ1-1 and V is TRBV6-1; no clear D. The V gene lost 5 bases and the J gene lost 0 bases, with 13 bases spanning the gap. The CDR3 consists of 15 residues. CDR1 and CDR2 from the germline V gene are MNHNS and SASEGT.

This chain connects TRBV9 to TRBJ1-2; unclear D gene. Germline V gives CDR1 SGDLS, CDR2 YYNGEE. The V gene lost 4 bases and the J gene lost 6 bases, with 10 bases spanning the gap. The CDR3 is 12 residues long. For the CDR3, the DNA is TGTGCCAGCAGCCCCGTTTCGGATGGCTACACCTTC. Its translation is CASSPVSDGYTF.

This sequence joins TRBV7-9 and TRBJ1-1; D remains ambiguous. In germline, CDR1 is SEHNR, CDR2 FQNEAQ (reference sequence). Trimming shortened V by 4 bases and J by 0 bases, and 12 bases separated the two germline ends. The CDR3 runs to 15 residues. The CDR3 DNA reads as TGTGCCAGCAGCTCCACCGAGGTACTGAACACTGAAGCTTTCTTT. Translated: CASSSTEVLNTEAFF.

The chain uses TRBV13 and TRBJ2-1; 7 positions agree with TRBD2. Germline values: CDR1 PRHDT, CDR2 FYEKMQ (reference sequence). With V trimmed by 4 bases and J by 4 bases, 1 base remained unmatched. The CDR3 runs to 13 residues. This CDR3 is CASSSGGYNEQFF. The DNA for the CDR3 is TGTGCCAGCAGCTCGGGGGGTTACAATGAGCAGTTCTTC. The entire variable domain, with the rest obtained from reference TRBV13 and TRBJ2-1, is as follows: AAGVIQSPRHLIKEKRETATLKCYPIPRHDTVYWYQQGPGQDPQFLISFYEKMQSDKGSIPDRFSAQQFSDYHSELNMSSLELGDSALYFCASSSGGYNEQFFGPGTRLTVL.

This chain links TRBV28 with TRBJ1-4, with D perhaps TRBD1 (6 bases). CDR3 length equals 15 residues. The V gene lost 3 bases and the J gene lost 0 bases, with 8 bases spanning the gap. The germline V gene encodes CDR1 MDHEN and CDR2 SYDVKM. This chain's CDR3 is CASSFDRTTNEKLFF. The CDR3, as DNA: TGTGCCAGCAGTTTTGACAGGACAACTAATGAAAAACTGTTTTTT. Full variable domain (remainder filled in from reference TRBV28 and TRBJ1-4): DVKVTQSSRYLVKRTGEKVFLECVQDMDHENMFWYRQDPGLGLRLIYFSYDVKMKEKGDIPEGYSVSREKKERFSLILESASTNQTSMYLCASSFDRTTNEKLFFGSGTQLSVL.

The chain joins TRBV18 to TRBJ2-7; no reliable D call. CDR3 length: 16 residues. Trimming removed 1 base from V and 0 bases from J, with 13 bases in between. Per germline, CDR1 KGHSH and CDR2 LQKENI. Written as DNA, the CDR3 is TGTGCCAGCTCACCACGCGGCGCCGAAGGCTCCTACGAGCAGTACTTC. Translation gives CASSPRGAEGSYEQYF. Full variable domain (missing parts from reference TRBV18 and TRBJ2-7): NAGVMQNPRHLVRRRGQEARLRCSPMKGHSHVYWYRQLPEEGLKFMVYLQKENIIDESGMPKERFSAEFPKEGPSILRIQQVVRGDSAAYFCASSPRGAEGSYEQYFGPGTRLTVT.

This chain connects TRBV5-5 to TRBJ1-2; perhaps TRBD1 as D (6 bases). Trimming shortened V by 4 bases and J by 5 bases, and 15 bases separated the two germline ends. From germline, CDR1 is SGHKS and CDR2 YYEKEE (reference sequence). The CDR3 consists of 14 residues. As DNA, the CDR3 is TGTGCCAGCAGCACACAGGGTAGTGGTTATGGCTACACCTTC. Translated: CASSTQGSGYGYTF.